The clone carrying this T cell receptor beta chain was recorded at least ten times. The antigen is unknown. This CDR3 is 15 amino acids long. Germline values: CDR1 MNHEY, CDR2 SVGAGI. V lost 4 bases to trimming and J lost 2 bases, with 14 bases between them. A roughly 9.3 ml volume of fresh peripheral blood provided the PBMCs. These data are taken from a study of T cells in Graves' hyperthyroidism and ophthalmopathy. Amplification of TCR beta CDR3 regions used RNA as the template. The TCR CDR3 first-round RT-PCR relied on the HTBI primer set. Via MiXCR, TCRdb re-called the multiplex PCR reads, giving one row per CDR3 protein. Of approximately 400,000 distinct CDR3 sequences detected, over 15% appear once; the ten largest clones hold approximately 4%. Study results and caveats: Peripheral blood also featured most of the thyroid clonotypes expanded above 0.001.

The genes are TRBV6-5 and TRBJ1-2; a possible D gene is TRBD1 (6 bases). The origin of this receptor is a woman between 18 and 29 years old with Graves' hyperthyroidism. Material: blood. The CDR3: CASSFAGTHNYGYTF. CDR3 sequence (DNA): TGTGCCAGCAGTTTTGCCGGGACACACAACTATGGCTACACCTTC.